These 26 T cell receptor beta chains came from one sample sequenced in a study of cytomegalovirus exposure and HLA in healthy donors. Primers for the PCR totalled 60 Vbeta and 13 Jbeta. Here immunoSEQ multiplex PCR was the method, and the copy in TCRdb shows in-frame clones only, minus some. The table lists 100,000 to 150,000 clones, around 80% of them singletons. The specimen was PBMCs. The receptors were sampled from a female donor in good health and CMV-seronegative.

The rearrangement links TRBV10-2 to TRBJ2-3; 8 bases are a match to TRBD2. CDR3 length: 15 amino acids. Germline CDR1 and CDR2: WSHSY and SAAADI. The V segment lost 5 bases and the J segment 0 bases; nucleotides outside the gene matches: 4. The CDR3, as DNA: TGCGCCAGCAGTACGGGGGGGGTGAGCACAGATACGCAGTATTTT. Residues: CASSTGGVSTDTQYF.

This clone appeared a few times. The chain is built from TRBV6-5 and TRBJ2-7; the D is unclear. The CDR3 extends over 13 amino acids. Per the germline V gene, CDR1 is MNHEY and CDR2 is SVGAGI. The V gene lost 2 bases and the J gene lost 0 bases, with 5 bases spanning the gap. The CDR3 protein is CASSYGLSYEQYF. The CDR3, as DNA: TGTGCCAGCAGTTACGGGCTCTCCTACGAGCAGTACTTC.

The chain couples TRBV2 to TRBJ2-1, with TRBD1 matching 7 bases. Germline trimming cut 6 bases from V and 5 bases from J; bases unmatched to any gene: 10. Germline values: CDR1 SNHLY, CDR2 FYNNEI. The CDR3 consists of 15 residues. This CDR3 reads CASSSQGVPNNEQFF. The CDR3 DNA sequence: TGTGCCAGCAGCTCGCAGGGGGTGCCTAACAATGAGCAGTTCTTC.

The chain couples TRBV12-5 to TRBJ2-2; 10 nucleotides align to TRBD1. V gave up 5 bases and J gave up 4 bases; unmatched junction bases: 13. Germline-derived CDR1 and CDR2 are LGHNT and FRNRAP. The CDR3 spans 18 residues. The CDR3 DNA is TGTGCTAGTGGTCCTGGGACAGGGGCCTACTATTTCACCGGGGAGCTGTTTTTT. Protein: CASGPGTGAYYFTGELFF.

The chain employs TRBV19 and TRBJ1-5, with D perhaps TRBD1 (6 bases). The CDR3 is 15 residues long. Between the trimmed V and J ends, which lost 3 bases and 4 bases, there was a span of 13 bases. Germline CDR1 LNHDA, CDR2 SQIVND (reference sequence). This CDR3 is CASSMWQGSNQPQHF. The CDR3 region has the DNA TGTGCCAGTAGTATGTGGCAGGGGTCGAATCAGCCCCAGCATTTT.

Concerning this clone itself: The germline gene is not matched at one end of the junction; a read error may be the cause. Here the CDR3 DNA reads TGTTCCAGCAGCTCCGATCGCCGGGTCGGGACTGAAGCTTTCTTT. Encoded protein: CSSSSDRRVGTEAFF. The chain employs TRBV7-9 and TRBJ1-1, with D hard to call. This CDR3 is 15 amino acids long. The germline gives CDR1 SEHNR, CDR2 FQNEAQ (reference sequence).

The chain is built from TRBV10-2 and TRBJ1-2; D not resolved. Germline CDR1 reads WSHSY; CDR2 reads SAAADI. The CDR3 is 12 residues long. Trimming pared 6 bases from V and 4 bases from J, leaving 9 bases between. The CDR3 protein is CASSPNSYGYTF. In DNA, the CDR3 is TGCGCCAGCAGCCCGAACTCCTATGGCTACACCTTC.

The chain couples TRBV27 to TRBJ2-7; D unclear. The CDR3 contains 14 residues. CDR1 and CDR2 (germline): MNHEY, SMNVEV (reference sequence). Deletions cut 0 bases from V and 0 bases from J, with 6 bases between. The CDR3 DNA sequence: TGTGCCAGCAGTTTATCGGCAGACTCCTACGAGCAGTACTTC. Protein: CASSLSADSYEQYF.

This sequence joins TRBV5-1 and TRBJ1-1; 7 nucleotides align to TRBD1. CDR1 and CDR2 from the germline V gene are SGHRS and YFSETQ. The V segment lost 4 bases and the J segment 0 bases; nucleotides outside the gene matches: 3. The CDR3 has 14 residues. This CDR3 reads CASSIDRVNTEAFF. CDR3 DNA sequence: TGCGCCAGCAGCATCGACAGGGTGAACACTGAAGCTTTCTTT.

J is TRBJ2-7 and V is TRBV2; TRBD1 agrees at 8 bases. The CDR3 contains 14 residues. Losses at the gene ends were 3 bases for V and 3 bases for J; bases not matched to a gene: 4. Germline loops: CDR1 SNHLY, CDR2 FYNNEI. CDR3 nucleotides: TGTGCCAGCAGTGAGCAGGGGGCATACTACGAGCAGTACTTC. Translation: CASSEQGAYYEQYF.

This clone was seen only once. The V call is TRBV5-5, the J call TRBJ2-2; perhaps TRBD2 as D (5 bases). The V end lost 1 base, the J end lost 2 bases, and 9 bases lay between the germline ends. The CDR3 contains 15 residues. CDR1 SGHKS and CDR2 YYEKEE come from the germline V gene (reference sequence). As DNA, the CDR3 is TGTGCCAGCAGCTTGTCTAGCACCAACACCGGGGAGCTGTTTTTT. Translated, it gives CASSLSSTNTGELFF.

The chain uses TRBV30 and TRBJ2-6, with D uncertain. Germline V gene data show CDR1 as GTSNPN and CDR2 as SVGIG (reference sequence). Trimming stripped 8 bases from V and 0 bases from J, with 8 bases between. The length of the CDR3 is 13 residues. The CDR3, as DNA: TGTGCCGGCGGTGCCTCTGGGGCCAACGTCCTGACTTTC. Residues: CAGGASGANVLTF.

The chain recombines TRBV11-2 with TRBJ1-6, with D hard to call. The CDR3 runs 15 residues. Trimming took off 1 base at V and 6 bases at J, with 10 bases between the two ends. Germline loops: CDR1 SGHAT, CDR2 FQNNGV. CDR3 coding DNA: TGTGCCAGCAGCTTAGGTTATGGCCTTAATTCACCCCTCCACTTT. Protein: CASSLGYGLNSPLHF.

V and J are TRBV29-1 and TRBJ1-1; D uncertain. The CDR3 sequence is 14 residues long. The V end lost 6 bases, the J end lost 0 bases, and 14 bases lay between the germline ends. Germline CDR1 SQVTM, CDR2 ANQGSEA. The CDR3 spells CSVPGVGLNTEAFF. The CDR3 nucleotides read TGCAGCGTCCCGGGAGTAGGCTTGAACACTGAAGCTTTCTTT.

This chain's CDR3 is CASSYSAGAIYEQYF. The CDR3 DNA sequence: TGTGCCAGCAGTTACTCTGCGGGAGCCATCTACGAGCAGTACTTC. The chain recombines TRBV6-5 with TRBJ2-7; 7 bases map to TRBD2. The CDR3 has 15 residues. The germline gives CDR1 MNHEY, CDR2 SVGAGI. Trimming took 0 bases from V and 3 from J; bases not matched to a gene: 5.

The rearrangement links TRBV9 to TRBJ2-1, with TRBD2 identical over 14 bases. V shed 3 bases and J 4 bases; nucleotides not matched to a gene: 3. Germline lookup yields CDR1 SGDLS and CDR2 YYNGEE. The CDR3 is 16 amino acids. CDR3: CASSGRTSGGYNEQFF. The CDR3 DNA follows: TGTGCCAGCAGCGGACGGACTAGCGGGGGGTACAATGAGCAGTTCTTC.

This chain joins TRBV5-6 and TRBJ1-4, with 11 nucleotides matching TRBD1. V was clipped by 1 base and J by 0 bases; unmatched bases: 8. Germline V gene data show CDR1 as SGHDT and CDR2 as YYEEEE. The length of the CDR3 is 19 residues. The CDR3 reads CASSLLSGTGGTTNEKLFF. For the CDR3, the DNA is TGTGCCAGCAGCTTGTTATCGGGGACAGGGGGAACAACTAATGAAAAACTGTTTTTT.

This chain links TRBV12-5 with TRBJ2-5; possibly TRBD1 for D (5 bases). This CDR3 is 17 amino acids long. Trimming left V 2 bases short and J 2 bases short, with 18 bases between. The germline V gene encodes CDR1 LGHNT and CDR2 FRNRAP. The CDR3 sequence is CASGLRLWGEKQETQYF. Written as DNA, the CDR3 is TGTGCTAGTGGTTTGAGGCTATGGGGCGAAAAACAAGAGACCCAGTACTTC.

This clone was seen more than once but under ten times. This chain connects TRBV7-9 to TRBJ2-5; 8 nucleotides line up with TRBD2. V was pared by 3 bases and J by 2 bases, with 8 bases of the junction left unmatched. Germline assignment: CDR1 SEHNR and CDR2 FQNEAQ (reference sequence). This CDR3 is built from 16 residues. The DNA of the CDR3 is TGTGCCAGCAGCTTTCTCGACGGGGGGGAACAAGAGACCCAGTACTTC. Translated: CASSFLDGGEQETQYF.

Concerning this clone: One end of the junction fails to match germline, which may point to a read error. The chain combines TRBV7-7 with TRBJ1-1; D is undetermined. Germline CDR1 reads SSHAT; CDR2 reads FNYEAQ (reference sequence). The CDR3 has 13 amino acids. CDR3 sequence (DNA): TGTGCTAGCAGCTGGAGGGTGAACACTGAAGCTTTCTTT. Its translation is CASSWRVNTEAFF.

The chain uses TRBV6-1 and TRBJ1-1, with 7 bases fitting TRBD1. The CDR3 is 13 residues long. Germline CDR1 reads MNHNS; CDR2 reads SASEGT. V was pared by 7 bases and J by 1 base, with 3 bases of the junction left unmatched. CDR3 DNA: TGTGCCAGCATAAACAGGGGGAACACTGAAGCTTTCTTT. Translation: CASINRGNTEAFF.

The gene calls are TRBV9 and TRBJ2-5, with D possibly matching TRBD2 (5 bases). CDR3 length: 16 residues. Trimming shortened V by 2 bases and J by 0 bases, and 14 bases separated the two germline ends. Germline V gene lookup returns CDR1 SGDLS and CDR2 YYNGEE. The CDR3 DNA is TGTGCCAGCAGCGTCTCTGTGGGAGAAAACCAAGAGACCCAGTACTTC. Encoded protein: CASSVSVGENQETQYF.

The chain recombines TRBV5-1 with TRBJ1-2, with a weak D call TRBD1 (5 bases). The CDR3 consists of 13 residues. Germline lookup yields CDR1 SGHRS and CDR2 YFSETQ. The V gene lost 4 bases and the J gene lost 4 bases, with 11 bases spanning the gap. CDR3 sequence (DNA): TGCGCCAGCAGCCACCCCGACAGCTATGGCTACACCTTC. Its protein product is CASSHPDSYGYTF.

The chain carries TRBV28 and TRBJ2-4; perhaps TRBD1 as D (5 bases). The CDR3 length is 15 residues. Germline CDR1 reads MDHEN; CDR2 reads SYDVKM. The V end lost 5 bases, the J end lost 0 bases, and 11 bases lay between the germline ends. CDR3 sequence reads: CASSPLQVAKNIQYF. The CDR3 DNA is TGTGCCAGCAGTCCTCTACAGGTAGCCAAAAACATTCAGTACTTC.

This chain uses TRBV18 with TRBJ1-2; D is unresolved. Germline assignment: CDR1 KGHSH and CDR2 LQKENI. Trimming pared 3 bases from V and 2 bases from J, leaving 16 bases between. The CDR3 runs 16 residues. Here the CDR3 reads CASSPPLRTENYGYTF. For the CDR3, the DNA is TGTGCCAGCTCACCCCCTCTCCGAACAGAGAACTATGGCTACACCTTC.

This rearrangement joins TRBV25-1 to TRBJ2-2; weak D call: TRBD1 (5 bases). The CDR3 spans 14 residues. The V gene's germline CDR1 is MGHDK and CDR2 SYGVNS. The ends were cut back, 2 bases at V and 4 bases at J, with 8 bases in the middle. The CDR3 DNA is TGTGCCAGCAGTGAAGGGGCTGCCACCGGGGAGCTGTTTTTT. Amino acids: CASSEGAATGELFF.